The following is a TCR beta chain sequence with its context. With 4 bases clipped from V and 2 bases from J, the junction kept 5 bases outside the gene matches. The CDR3 totals 16 residues. Germline V gene lookup returns CDR1 SGHNT and CDR2 YYREEE (reference sequence). The sample belongs to a study of radiotherapy plus CTLA-4 blockade in lung cancer. Some clones are missing from TCRdb's copy, which holds only in-frame ones; the method was immunoSEQ multiplex PCR. Among roughly 120,000 clones listed, roughly 80% were seen once. Sequenced here: peripheral blood, sampled from a patient treated with radiotherapy plus ipilimumab. The TCR sequence derives from a human donor with non-small cell lung cancer that progressed on radiotherapy plus ipilimumab. Some clones in this sample may be carry-over from other donors' samples. J is TRBJ2-3 and V is TRBV5-4; the match to TRBD2 covers 12 bases. CDR3 sequence reads: CASSRGLAGNTDTQYF. The CDR3 nucleotides read TGTGCCAGCAGCCGTGGACTAGCGGGAAACACAGATACGCAGTATTTT.